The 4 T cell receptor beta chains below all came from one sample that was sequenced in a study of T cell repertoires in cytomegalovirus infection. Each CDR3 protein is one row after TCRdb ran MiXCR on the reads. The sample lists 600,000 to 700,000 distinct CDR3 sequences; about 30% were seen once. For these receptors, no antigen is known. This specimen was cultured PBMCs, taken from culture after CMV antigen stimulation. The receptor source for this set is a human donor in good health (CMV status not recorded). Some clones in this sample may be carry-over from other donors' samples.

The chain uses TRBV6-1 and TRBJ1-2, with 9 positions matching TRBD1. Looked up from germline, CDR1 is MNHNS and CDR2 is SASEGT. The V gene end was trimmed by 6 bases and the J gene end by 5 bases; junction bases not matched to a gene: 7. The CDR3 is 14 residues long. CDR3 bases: TGTGCCAGCAGGGGGACAGGGAGGGATTATGGCTACACCTTC. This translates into CASRGTGRDYGYTF.

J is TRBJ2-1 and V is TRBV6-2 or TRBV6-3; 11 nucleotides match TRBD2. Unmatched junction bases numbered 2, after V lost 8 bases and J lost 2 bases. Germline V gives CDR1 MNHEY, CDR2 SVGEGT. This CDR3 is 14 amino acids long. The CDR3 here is CASLSGRAYNEQFF. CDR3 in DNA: TGTGCCAGCCTTAGCGGGAGGGCCTACAATGAGCAGTTCTTC.

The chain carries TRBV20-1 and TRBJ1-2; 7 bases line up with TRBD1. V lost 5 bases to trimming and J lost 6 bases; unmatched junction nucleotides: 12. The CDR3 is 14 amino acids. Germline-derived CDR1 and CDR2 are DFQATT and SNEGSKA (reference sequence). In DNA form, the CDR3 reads TGCAGTGCTGATACAGGGGCAGATGAGCATGGCTACACCTTC. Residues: CSADTGADEHGYTF.

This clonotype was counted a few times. DNA for the CDR3: TGTGCCAGCAGCTTCACCCGACAGGGGGCACACGAGCAGTACTTC. This gives the protein CASSFTRQGAHEQYF. The chain uses TRBV7-4 and TRBJ2-7; 10 nucleotides line up with TRBD1. CDR1 is SGHVT, CDR2 SQSDAQ, per germline. The CDR3 is made up of 15 amino acids. V dropped 3 bases and J dropped 5; count of bases not matched to a gene: 7.